Sequencing of this T cell receptor (beta chain) was carried out in a study of cytomegalovirus exposure and HLA in healthy donors. For this clone: The antigen remains unidentified.

J was trimmed by 4 bases and V by 5 bases; bases with no gene match: 3. Germline V gene sequence: CDR1 SEHNR, CDR2 FQNEAQ (reference sequence). This CDR3 is built from 14 residues. Broader study findings: Rarity characterized most TCR sequences, yet some public TCRs appeared in many donors. Clusters of TCRs from the first cohort tended to co-occur in the approximately 130 validation repertoires (as a later analysis found). The study designated fewer than 200 TCR beta chains cytomegalovirus-associated.

Measured with immunoSEQ multiplex PCR; TCRdb has only the in-frame clones, and not every one. The repertoire includes 150,000 to 200,000 clones, 88% of them detected once, and just under 3% sits in the top ten. Sequencing used PBMCs. This clonotype originated in a man aged 18 to 30 in good health and CMV-seronegative. This sequence joins TRBV7-9 and TRBJ1-5; 9 nucleotides line up with TRBD1. CDR3 amino acids: CASSPGTGNQPQHF. CDR3 DNA: TGTGCCAGCAGCCCCGGGACAGGGAATCAGCCCCAGCATTTT.